Below, 14 T cell receptor beta chains from the same sample are listed, as sequenced in a study of T-cell memory formation after mild COVID-19. TCRdb fed the 5' RACE reads into MiXCR, producing one record per CDR3 protein. The sample has about half a million distinct CDR3 sequences; 18% are singletons. The specimen was PBMCs or a T cell subset sorted from them (not recorded which). These receptors came from an adult woman who had mild COVID-19 (a few samples of this study predate the infection). Cell type and time point are not known.

The chain joins TRBV5-1 to TRBJ1-2, with D possibly matching TRBD1 (6 bases). The CDR3 length is 13 residues. CDR1 and CDR2 from the germline V gene are SGHRS and YFSETQ. Trimming shortened V by 7 bases and J by 4 bases, and 14 bases separated the two germline ends. The CDR3 loop reads CASGGQTIYGYTF. The DNA for the CDR3 is TGCGCCAGCGGGGGACAAACTATCTATGGCTACACCTTC.

This clonotype was recorded a few times. The chain has TRBV19 and TRBJ2-1; 8 positions agree with TRBD2. Germline CDR1 LNHDA, CDR2 SQIVND (reference sequence). The CDR3 spans 16 residues. J was trimmed by 9 bases and V by 5 bases; bases with no gene match: 15. This CDR3 reads CASSPPAGLALSEQFF. CDR3 nucleotides: TGTGCCAGTAGTCCTCCCGCCGGACTAGCATTGAGTGAGCAGTTCTTC. Variable domain in full (rest from reference TRBV19 and TRBJ2-1): DGGITQSPKYLFRKEGQNVTLSCEQNLNHDAMYWYRQDPGQGLRLIYYSQIVNDFQKGDIAEGYSVSREKKESFPLTVTSAQKNPTAFYLCASSPPAGLALSEQFFGPGTRLTVL.

In its sample, this clonotype was seen a few times. The chain uses TRBV24-1 and TRBJ2-5, with D possibly called TRBD1 or TRBD2 (5 bases each). The CDR3 is 14 residues long. Trimming shortened V by 5 bases and J by 2 bases, and 11 bases separated the two germline ends. Germline-derived CDR1 and CDR2 are KGHDR and SFDVKD. The CDR3 region has the DNA TGTGCCACCAGTGCCCCAGGGAGACAAGAGACCCAGTACTTC. This translates into CATSAPGRQETQYF.

This clonotype was seen at least ten times. Written as DNA, the CDR3 is TGTGCCAGCAGCTTAAGAGGGAATTCACCCCTCCACTTT. The encoded protein is CASSLRGNSPLHF. This chain links TRBV12-3 or TRBV12-4 with TRBJ1-6; no reliable D call. The V gene lost 6 bases and the J gene lost 7 bases, with 10 bases spanning the gap. This CDR3 is 13 amino acids long.

This clonotype was counted ten times or more. The genes are TRBV7-2 and TRBJ2-5; TRBD2 matches at 10 bases. The CDR3 spans 15 residues. Looked up from germline, CDR1 is SGHTA and CDR2 is FQGNSA. J lost 5 bases, V lost 1 base, and 4 bases had no gene match. The CDR3 sequence: CASSLVAGGLETQYF. In nucleotides, the CDR3 is TGTGCCAGCAGCTTAGTAGCGGGGGGCCTCGAGACCCAGTACTTC.

The CDR3 spells CASPRREGNTEAFF. As DNA, the CDR3 is TGTGCCAGTCCCCGAAGGGAGGGGAACACTGAAGCTTTCTTT. This sequence joins TRBV2 and TRBJ1-1; the D is unclear. The CDR3 covers 14 residues. Trimming cost V 9 bases and J 1 base, with 15 bases left between them. The V gene's germline CDR1 is SNHLY and CDR2 FYNNEI. The full variable domain, completed using reference TRBV2 and TRBJ1-1, is EPEVTQTPSHQVTQMGQEVILRCVPISNHLYFYWYRQILGQKVEFLVSFYNNEISEKSEIFDDQFSVERPDGSNFTLKIRSTKLEDSAMYFCASPRREGNTEAFFGQGTRLTVV.

The chain uses TRBV4-1 and TRBJ2-1, with 12 nucleotides matching TRBD2. Germline lookup yields CDR1 MGHRA and CDR2 YSYEKL. Trimming cost V 3 bases and J 3 bases; bases outside gene matches: 6. The CDR3 is made up of 17 amino acids. The CDR3 here is CASSHWTSGDVYNEQFF. CDR3 coding DNA: TGCGCCAGCAGCCATTGGACTAGCGGGGATGTCTACAATGAGCAGTTCTTC.

The rearrangement links TRBV7-8 to TRBJ2-1; 8 nucleotides line up with TRBD1. From germline, CDR1 is SGHVS and CDR2 FQNEAQ. The CDR3 contains 15 residues. Trimming cost V 4 bases and J 5 bases; bases outside gene matches: 7. In DNA, the CDR3 is TGTGCCAGCAGCTCCCGGGACAGGACTGACAATGAGCAGTTCTTC. Amino acids: CASSSRDRTDNEQFF.

This clonotype showed up just a few times. The chain carries TRBV20-1 and TRBJ2-7, with a weak D call TRBD2 (5 bases). The CDR3 has 15 residues. The germline V gene encodes CDR1 DFQATT and CDR2 SNEGSKA (reference sequence). V gave up 3 bases and J gave up 3 bases, with 18 bases separating them. The CDR3 nucleotides are TGCAGTGCTAGCCCCGAGAGGGTACCTTACTACGAGCAGTACTTC. Its translation: CSASPERVPYYEQYF.

This chain uses TRBV7-2 with TRBJ1-3; D remains ambiguous. Germline values: CDR1 SGHTA, CDR2 FQGNSA. V lost 3 bases to trimming and J lost 5 bases, with 11 bases between them. CDR3 length equals 14 residues. As DNA, the CDR3 is TGTGCCAGCAGCTTTGGTGAGGCGAGAAACACCATATATTTT. Its translation is CASSFGEARNTIYF.

This chain uses TRBV5-5 with TRBJ2-6; D is unclear. The CDR3 is 14 amino acids. Trimming took 4 bases from V and 1 from J, leaving 6 bases between them. Germline V CDR1 and CDR2: SGHKS, YYEKEE (reference sequence). DNA for the CDR3: TGTGCCAGCAGCGCGAATTCTGGGGCCAACGTCCTGACTTTC. Residues: CASSANSGANVLTF.

In its sample, this clonotype was seen a few times. This chain links TRBV15 with TRBJ1-1; D perhaps matches TRBD1 (5 bases). V was trimmed by 2 bases and J by 3 bases, leaving 13 bases between them. CDR1 LNHNV and CDR2 YYDKDF come from the germline V gene (reference sequence). This CDR3 region has 15 residues. DNA of the CDR3: TGTGCCACCAGCAGACCCGACCGGGGCGACACTGAAGCTTTCTTT. Amino acids: CATSRPDRGDTEAFF.

The V and J genes are TRBV7-2 and TRBJ2-3; D is undetermined. Trimming took 6 bases from V and 6 from J, leaving 16 bases between them. The CDR3 spans 14 residues. Germline V CDR1 and CDR2: SGHTA, FQGNSA. The CDR3, as DNA: TGTGCCAGCAGGCGGCACGCGATAGGGGATACGCAGTATTTT. Protein product: CASRRHAIGDTQYF.

This clonotype was seen a handful of times. The rearrangement joins TRBV5-1 to TRBJ1-4; D is perhaps TRBD1 (5 bases). Germline V CDR1 and CDR2: SGHRS, YFSETQ. V lost 3 bases, J lost 6 bases, and 9 bases lay in between. The CDR3 has 13 amino acids. The CDR3 here is CASSSDSYEKLFF. The CDR3 coding sequence is TGCGCCAGCAGCTCTGACAGTTATGAAAAACTGTTTTTT.